This T cell receptor (beta chain) was observed in a study of a mutant IDH1 vaccine in newly diagnosed glioma. On the study more broadly: Vaccination began 4-6 weeks post radiotherapy alone, or with temozolomide cycles. Radiotherapy, temozolomide, or both had been given previously, and both were given to most.

J gave up 0 bases and V 5 bases, and 13 bases lay outside the gene matches. Germline V lookup: CDR1 SGHAT, CDR2 FQNNGV. This CDR3 region has 19 residues. With regard to this clone: Its specificity is not known. A far larger clone differs by one base, so this is likely a read error.

The time point denotes: week 47, end of study. Mutant IDH1 20-mer peptide, at 300 ug, made up each vaccine dose, with topical imiquimod. Eight vaccinations reached patients in weeks 1, 3, 5, 7, 11, 15, 19 and 23. Donors had new IDH1-mutant astrocytomas of WHO grade 3 or 4 (ATRX-lost). TCRdb's table, derived via immunoSEQ multiplex PCR, lists solely in-frame clones and lacks some. The sample lists tens of thousands of clones, about 81% occurring once. The clonotype originates from a middle-aged man with glioma. The sequenced sample was PBMCs, obtained from a glioma patient whose treatment included an IDH1 peptide vaccine. The rearrangement links TRBV11-2 to TRBJ2-3; 11 bases are a match to TRBD2. This CDR3 reads CASSPGEASGRLSTDTQYF. In DNA, the CDR3 is TGTGCCAGCAGCCCAGGGGAGGCTAGCGGGAGGTTGAGCACAGATACGCAGTATTTT.